This TCR beta chain was obtained from a study of T cells after yellow fever vaccination. Study outcomes and limitations: Clonotypes found in both CD4 and CD8 compartments made up a small share.

Each CDR3 protein gets one entry after TCRdb re-called the 5' RACE reads with MiXCR. The sample has about 4,600 distinct CDR3 sequences; more than 3.5% are singletons. V shed 3 bases and J shed 0 bases, with 11 bases lying between them. The CDR3 sequence is 16 residues long. Germline CDR1 is MNHEY and CDR2 is SMNVEV (reference sequence). By share, this clonotype ranks as medium-sized. The source was PBMCs, either bulk or a sorted T-cell subset (CD4+, CD8+, memory, or dextramer-sorted; not recorded which), collected 15 days after the yellow fever booster vaccination. V gene TRBV27 combines with J gene TRBJ2-2; maybe TRBD2 (5 bases). The origin of this receptor is a man between 25 and 39 years old who received the YFV17D yellow fever vaccine. This CDR3 reads CASSLIAITNTGELFF. The CDR3 nucleotides read TGTGCCAGCAGTTTGATAGCGATTACGAACACCGGGGAGCTGTTTTTT.